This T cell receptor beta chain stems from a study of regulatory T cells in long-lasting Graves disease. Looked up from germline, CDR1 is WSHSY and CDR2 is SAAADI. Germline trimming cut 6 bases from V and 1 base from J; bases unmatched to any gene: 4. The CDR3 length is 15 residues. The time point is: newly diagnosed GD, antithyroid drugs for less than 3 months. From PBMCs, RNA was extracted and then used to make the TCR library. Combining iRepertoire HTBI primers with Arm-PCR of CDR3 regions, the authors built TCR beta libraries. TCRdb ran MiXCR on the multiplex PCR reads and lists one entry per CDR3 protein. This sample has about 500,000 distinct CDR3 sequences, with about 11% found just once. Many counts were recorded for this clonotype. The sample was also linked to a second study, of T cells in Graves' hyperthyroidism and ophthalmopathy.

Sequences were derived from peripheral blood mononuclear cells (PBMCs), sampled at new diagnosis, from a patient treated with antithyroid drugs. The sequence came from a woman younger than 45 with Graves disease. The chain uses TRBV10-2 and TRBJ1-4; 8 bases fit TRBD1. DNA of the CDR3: TGCGCCAGCAGGAGAACAGGGGGAACTAATGAAAAACTGTTTTTT. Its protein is CASRRTGGTNEKLFF.